The source of this TCR beta chain is a study of T cells in Graves' hyperthyroidism and ophthalmopathy. At the level of the study: Peripheral blood was collected at initial diagnosis, before any treatment. Overall study findings and caveats: Most thyroid clonotypes that were expanded above 0.001 also turned up in blood.

Diagnoses were established using clinical symptoms, serum thyroxine and TRAb, thyroid ultrasound and orbital computed tomography. A 10 ml volume of fresh peripheral blood provided the PBMCs. The CDR3 spans 12 residues. Germline V gene data show CDR1 as GTSNPN and CDR2 as SVGIG (reference sequence). The V end lost 8 bases, the J end lost 11 bases, and 18 bases lay between the germline ends. This clonotype was observed at least ten times. Its antigen is unidentified. RNA transcripts gave rise to amplified TCR beta CDR3 regions. Primed by the HTBI set, a first-round RT-PCR was run on the TCR CDR3. Via MiXCR, TCRdb re-called the multiplex PCR reads, giving one row per CDR3 protein. The table lists around 600,000 distinct CDR3 sequences, approximately 15% of them singletons.

The receptor's source is a woman aged 18-35 years with Graves' ophthalmopathy. This chain links TRBV30 with TRBJ1-4; D is unclear. Sequencing was performed on blood. The CDR3: CAGSRAGRKLFF. CDR3 DNA: TGTGCCGGGTCTCGGGCAGGTCGGAAACTGTTTTTT.